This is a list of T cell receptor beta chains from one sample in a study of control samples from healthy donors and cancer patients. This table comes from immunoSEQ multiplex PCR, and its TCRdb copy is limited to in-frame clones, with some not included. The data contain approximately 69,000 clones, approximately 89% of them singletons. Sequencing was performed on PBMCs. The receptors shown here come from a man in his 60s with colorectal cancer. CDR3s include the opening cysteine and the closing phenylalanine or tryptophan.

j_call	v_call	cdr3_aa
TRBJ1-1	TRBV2	CASSNAIAEAFF
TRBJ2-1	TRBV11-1	CASSLKGNEQFF
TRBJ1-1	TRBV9	CASSPGNGVDTEAFF
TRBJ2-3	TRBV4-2	CASSLNFPFGLTDTQYF
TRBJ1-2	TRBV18	CASSPIVGVNYGYTF
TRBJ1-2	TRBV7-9	CASSRVSRGGYTF
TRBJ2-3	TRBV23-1	CASSPLRRGTDTQYF
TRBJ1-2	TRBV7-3	CASSSGLGYGYTF
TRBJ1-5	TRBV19	CASSLGLLLYSNQPQHF
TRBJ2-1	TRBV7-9	CASGRYNEQFF
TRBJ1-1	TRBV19	CASRVQGGTEAFF
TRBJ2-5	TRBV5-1	CASSLGSGQTGETQYF
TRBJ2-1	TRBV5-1	CASSSGTSVYNEQFF